This TCR beta chain comes out of a study of shared clonotypes between healthy human individuals. Points on this clone: As yet, its antigen is unknown.

The J segment lost 8 bases and the V segment lost 6 bases, leaving 9 bases of the junction unmatched. This CDR3 is 13 amino acids long. Germline V gene sequence: CDR1 ENHRY, CDR2 SYGVKD. Study observations and caveats: Sharing across a few donors was seen in 4.5% to 6.5% of naive CD4 clonotypes. Sampling covered nothing but blood. Tissue TCR repertoires likely differ from those found in blood.

Every subset had its genomic DNA shared out evenly among several immunoSEQ plates. Clones were read by immunoSEQ multiplex PCR, and TCRdb kept only the in-frame ones, dropping some. The sample lists roughly 2.4 million clones; roughly 95% were seen once. The J gene is TRBJ1-2, the V gene TRBV10-3, with 7 positions matching TRBD1. The sample consisted of naive CD4+ T cells sorted from blood. Subset denoted: CD45RA+ positively selected. This sequence was found in a young man in good health. This CDR3 reads CAISSDRARGYTF. The CDR3 DNA follows: TGTGCCATCAGCTCCGACAGGGCAAGGGGCTACACCTTC.